A single sample is the source of the 21 T cell receptor beta chains below, sequenced in a study of blood T cells in healthy people across ages (dated by TCRdb to between 2014 and 2016). Libraries were constructed by 5' RACE. Sequencing instrument: Illumina HiSeq 2500. The second PCR ran for roughly 7 to 12 cycles and used a J-beta primer mix along with a sample-barcoded 5' primer. TCRdb reanalyzed the raw reads on its own, using fastp at Q25 for trimming and MiXCR for clone calling, and kept in-frame beta chains. CDR3 protein sequences are deduplicated, and each keeps its most common genes and DNA. Within this sample are around 1.5 million distinct CDR3 sequences, with 42% of them counted one time only. The ten largest make up approximately 7.9% of the sample. The sample was blood. The receptor set was obtained from a young woman in good health.

This clonotype has just a few counts. The rearrangement joins TRBV28 to TRBJ2-5; TRBD2 agrees at 7 bases. The V segment lost 8 bases and the J segment 7 bases; nucleotides outside the gene matches: 13. The germline gives CDR1 MDHEN, CDR2 SYDVKM. This CDR3 contains 14 residues. In DNA form, the CDR3 reads TGTGCCAGCGGGGGAGGGTACGAGGGTCGGACCCAGTACTTC. Its protein product is CASGGGYEGRTQYF.

A few counts support this clonotype. This chain joins TRBV20-1 and TRBJ2-3; 8 nucleotides align to TRBD1. With 5 bases clipped from V and 3 bases from J, the junction kept 4 bases outside the gene matches. Germline V CDR1 and CDR2: DFQATT, SNEGSKA (reference sequence). This CDR3 has 13 amino acids. Here the CDR3 reads CSAWTGTTDTQYF. The CDR3 DNA reads TGCAGTGCTTGGACAGGGACGACAGATACGCAGTATTTT.

The J gene is TRBJ1-2, the V gene TRBV7-2; 7 bases are shared with TRBD1. CDR1 is SGHTA and CDR2 is FQGNSA in the germline V gene. The CDR3 is made up of 13 amino acids. The V and J ends lost 10 bases and 4 bases, in that order; junction bases with no gene match: 9. CDR3 DNA sequence: TGTGCCACTTCGACAGGGAGCTTCTATGGCTACACCTTC. Protein sequence: CATSTGSFYGYTF.

CDR3 coding DNA: TGCGCCAGCAGCGGGACTAGCGGACCCACCGGGGAGCTGTTTTTT. This gives the protein CASSGTSGPTGELFF. V is TRBV5-1 and J is TRBJ2-2; the match to TRBD2 covers 11 bases. V was pared by 4 bases and J by 4 bases, with 3 bases of the junction left unmatched. CDR1 SGHRS and CDR2 YFSETQ come from the germline V gene. This CDR3 spans 15 amino acids.

The sample holds a few counts of this clonotype. The V call is TRBV11-2, the J call TRBJ2-6; either TRBD1 or TRBD2 may supply D (5 bases each). V lost 5 bases and J 0 bases, leaving 17 bases between the germline ends. Germline V gene lookup returns CDR1 SGHAT and CDR2 FQNNGV. CDR3 length equals 18 residues. The CDR3 sequence: CASSVRDVSYSGANVLTF. CDR3 bases: TGTGCCAGCAGCGTCCGGGACGTAAGCTACTCTGGGGCCAACGTCCTGACTTTC. The entire variable domain, with the rest obtained from reference TRBV11-2 and TRBJ2-6, is as follows: EAGVAQSPRYKIIEKRQSVAFWCNPISGHATLYWYQQILGQGPKLLIQFQNNGVVDDSQLPKDRFSAERLKGVDSTLKIQPAKLEDSAVYLCASSVRDVSYSGANVLTFGAGSRLTVL.

There are a few counts of this clonotype. This rearrangement joins TRBV5-1 to TRBJ1-2; 8 positions agree with TRBD1. V dropped 1 base and J dropped 5; count of bases not matched to a gene: 4. The CDR3 runs to 14 residues. Per germline, CDR1 SGHRS and CDR2 YFSETQ. The CDR3 region is CASSLLQGEYGYTF. The CDR3 bases are TGCGCCAGCAGCTTGCTACAGGGGGAATATGGCTACACCTTC.

This clonotype was detected many times. CDR3 coding DNA: TGTGCCAGCTCATCCCTACGCACAGATACGCAGTATTTT. Protein product: CASSSLRTDTQYF. This chain uses TRBV16 with TRBJ2-3; D ambiguous. CDR1 and CDR2 (germline): KGHSY, FQNENV. CDR3 length: 13 residues. Trimming removed 8 bases from V and 1 base from J, with 10 bases in between.

The chain is built from TRBV11-1 and TRBJ2-7; D is possibly TRBD1 (6 bases). Germline assignment: CDR1 SGHAT and CDR2 FQDESV (reference sequence). This CDR3 region has 14 residues. The V end was cut by 5 bases, the J end by 5 bases, with 16 bases between. DNA of the CDR3: TGTGCCAGCAGCCTCCGGGACACCTTTCACGAGCAGTACTTC. It codes for CASSLRDTFHEQYF.

The chain links TRBV20-1 to TRBJ2-1, with D possibly being TRBD1 or TRBD2 (5 bases each). Trimming left V 0 bases short and J 9 bases short, with 18 bases between. Per the germline V gene, CDR1 is DFQATT and CDR2 is SNEGSKA (reference sequence). This CDR3 comprises 15 residues. CDR3 nucleotide sequence: TGCAGTGCTAGAGATGGGGCTCGGGACGGTAGTGAGCAGTTCTTC. It translates to CSARDGARDGSEQFF.

The CDR3 sequence: CASGLGTVHEQYF. The DNA of the CDR3 is TGTGCTAGTGGTTTGGGGACAGTACACGAGCAGTACTTC. The rearrangement links TRBV12-5 to TRBJ2-7; a weak D match, TRBD1 (6 bases). Germline V CDR1 and CDR2: LGHNT, FRNRAP. Trimming took off 1 base at V and 5 bases at J, with 9 bases between the two ends. The length of the CDR3 is 13 residues.

The chain couples TRBV6-5 to TRBJ2-7; D not certain. V lost 0 bases and J lost 0, with 15 bases in between. The germline V gene has CDR1 MNHEY and CDR2 SVGAGI. The CDR3 contains 17 residues. Here the CDR3 reads CASSYSTLGYSSYEQYF. The CDR3, as DNA: TGTGCCAGCAGTTACTCGACACTTGGCTACAGCTCCTACGAGCAGTACTTC.

J is TRBJ1-1 and V is TRBV6-5; TRBD1 matches at 7 bases. Germline values: CDR1 MNHEY, CDR2 SVGAGI. V lost 7 bases and J lost 0; bases outside the gene matches: 8. This CDR3 spans 15 amino acids. The chain's CDR3 is CASTRDRSMNTEAFF. DNA of the CDR3: TGTGCCAGCACCCGGGACAGATCTATGAACACTGAAGCTTTCTTT.

This sequence joins TRBV7-2 and TRBJ1-3, with TRBD1 as a possible D gene (6 bases). V lost 5 bases and J lost 0, with 20 bases in between. CDR3 length equals 18 residues. The V gene's germline CDR1 is SGHTA and CDR2 FQGNSA. The CDR3 loop is CASSRTGNEGSSGNTIYF. The CDR3 DNA reads as TGTGCCAGCAGCCGCACAGGGAATGAGGGGAGCTCTGGAAACACCATATATTTT.

This clonotype was picked up a small number of times. V and J are TRBV5-1 and TRBJ2-7, with D hard to call. The CDR3 extends over 12 amino acids. The V gene lost 3 bases and the J gene lost 5 bases, with 9 bases spanning the gap. Looked up from germline, CDR1 is SGHRS and CDR2 is YFSETQ. The DNA for the CDR3 is TGCGCCAGCAGCTCCAACATTAACGAGCAGTACTTC. This sequence encodes CASSSNINEQYF.

The chain carries TRBV20-1 and TRBJ1-2; 12 bases are shared with TRBD1. The CDR3 runs 14 residues. Germline values: CDR1 DFQATT, CDR2 SNEGSKA (reference sequence). With V trimmed by 6 bases and J by 8 bases, 10 bases remained unmatched. CDR3 sequence (DNA): TGCAGTGCAGACGGACCCGGGACAGGGGGCGGCTACACCTTC. It yields the protein CSADGPGTGGGYTF.

V gene TRBV2 combines with J gene TRBJ2-4; maybe TRBD1 (5 bases). The end of the DNA is better explained by TRBJ2-7, so the J call may be wrong. Per the germline V gene, CDR1 is SNHLY and CDR2 is FYNNEI. The CDR3 totals 15 residues. For the CDR3, the DNA is TGTGCCAGCAGGGTTGACAGCGCACCACATAGCGAGCAGTACTTC. Translated, it gives CASRVDSAPHSEQYF.

This clonotype was counted only a few times. The gene calls are TRBV5-5 and TRBJ2-3, with D perhaps matching TRBD1 or TRBD2 (5 bases each). The CDR3 length is 15 residues. V was clipped by 4 bases and J by 8 bases, with 20 bases between them. The V gene's germline CDR1 is SGHKS and CDR2 YYEKEE (reference sequence). CDR3: CASSPGLTLRGTQYF. As DNA, the CDR3 is TGTGCCAGCAGCCCCGGACTTACGTTAAGGGGTACGCAGTATTTT.

The rearrangement joins TRBV6-4 to TRBJ1-1; D uncertain. CDR3 size: 14 residues. Germline CDR1 and CDR2: MRHNA and SNTAGT. Trimming took off 0 bases at V and 5 bases at J, with 10 bases between the two ends. The CDR3, as DNA: TGTGCCAGCAGTGACTCGATTACGGGGACTGAAGCTTTCTTT. Amino acids: CASSDSITGTEAFF.

The chain combines TRBV20-1 with TRBJ2-3; TRBD2 matches at 12 bases. CDR1 is DFQATT, CDR2 SNEGSKA, per germline (reference sequence). The CDR3 has 16 amino acids. J gave up 2 bases and V 5 bases, and 8 bases lay outside the gene matches. The CDR3, as DNA: TGCAGTGCTCCTAGCGGGGGGGCCTCCGACACAGATACGCAGTATTTT. Its translation: CSAPSGGASDTDTQYF.

Comments on this clonotype: A much larger clone differs from this one at a single base, so this may be a read error. The V call is TRBV9, the J call TRBJ1-5; no definite D call. The CDR3 spans 13 residues. V was pared by 3 bases and J by 3 bases, with 7 bases between. Germline CDR1 is SGDLS and CDR2 is YYNGEE. CDR3 bases: TGTGCCAGCAGCGAAGGGCCCAATCAGCCCCAGCATTTT. Translating it yields CASSEGPNQPQHF.

The chain joins TRBV27 to TRBJ2-1, with D hard to call. Trimming cost V 8 bases and J 10 bases, with 15 bases left between them. This CDR3 has 12 residues. Germline-derived CDR1 and CDR2 are MNHEY and SMNVEV (reference sequence). The chain's CDR3 is CASALDGLEQFF. For the CDR3, the DNA is TGTGCCAGCGCCCTCGACGGTCTGGAGCAGTTCTTC.